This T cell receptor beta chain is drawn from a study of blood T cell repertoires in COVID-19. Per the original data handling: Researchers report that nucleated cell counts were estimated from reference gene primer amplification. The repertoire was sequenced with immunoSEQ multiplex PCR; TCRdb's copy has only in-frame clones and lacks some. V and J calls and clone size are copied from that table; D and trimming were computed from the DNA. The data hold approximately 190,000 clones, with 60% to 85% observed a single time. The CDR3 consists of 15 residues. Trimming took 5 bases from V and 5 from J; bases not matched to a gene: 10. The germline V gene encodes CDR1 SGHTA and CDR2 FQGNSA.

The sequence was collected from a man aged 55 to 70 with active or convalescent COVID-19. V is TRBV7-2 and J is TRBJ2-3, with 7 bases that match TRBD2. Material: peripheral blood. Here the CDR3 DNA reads TGTGCCAGCAGCGAGCAAGCGGGAATGGGAGATACGCAGTATTTT. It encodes CASSEQAGMGDTQYF.